Sequencing of this TCR beta chain was carried out in a study of blood T cell repertoires in COVID-19. For the study at large: The United States, Italy and Spain were the sources of the acute and convalescent COVID-19 samples. PBMCs, B-cell-depleted T cells, or T cells provided the cDNA or gDNA that made up the material.

In the authors' workflow: Reference gene primer amplification gave nucleated cell count estimates. Clones were read by immunoSEQ multiplex PCR, and TCRdb kept only the in-frame ones, dropping some. V and J calls and clone size are those listed in that table; D and trimming were worked out from the DNA. The data hold about 190,000 clones, with 70% to 90% observed a single time. CDR1 is SGHKS, CDR2 YYEKEE, per germline (reference sequence). There are 17 residues in the CDR3. Trimming shortened V by 2 bases and J by 1 base, and 18 bases separated the two germline ends. This sequence joins TRBV5-5 and TRBJ1-2; D may be TRBD1 (6 bases). The sequence derives from a woman between 40 and 50 years old who had recovered from COVID-19. Sequencing used peripheral blood. The CDR3 nucleotides read TGTGCCAGCAGCTTACTACCCGGGACACCAAATAACTATGGCTACACCTTC. Protein sequence: CASSLLPGTPNNYGYTF.